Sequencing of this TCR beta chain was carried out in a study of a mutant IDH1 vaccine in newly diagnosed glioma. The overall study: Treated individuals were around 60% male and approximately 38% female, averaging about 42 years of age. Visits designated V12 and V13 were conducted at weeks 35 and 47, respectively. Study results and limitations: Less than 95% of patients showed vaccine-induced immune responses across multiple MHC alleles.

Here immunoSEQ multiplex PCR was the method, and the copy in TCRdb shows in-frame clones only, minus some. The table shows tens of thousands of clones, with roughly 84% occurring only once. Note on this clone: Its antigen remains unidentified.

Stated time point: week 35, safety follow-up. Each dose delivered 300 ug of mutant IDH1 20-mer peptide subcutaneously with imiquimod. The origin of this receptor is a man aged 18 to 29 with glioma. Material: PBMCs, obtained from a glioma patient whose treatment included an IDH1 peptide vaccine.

The CDR3 nucleotides read TGTGCCAGCTCACCTGGAAGGGATTACTTTAAAGGGGCTTTCTTT. Translation gives CASSPGRDYFKGAFF. The chain is built from TRBV18 and TRBJ1-1; D call uncertain. CDR1 KGHSH and CDR2 LQKENI come from the germline V gene. Trimming removed 3 bases at V and 11 bases at J, with 22 bases between. The CDR3 is 15 residues long.